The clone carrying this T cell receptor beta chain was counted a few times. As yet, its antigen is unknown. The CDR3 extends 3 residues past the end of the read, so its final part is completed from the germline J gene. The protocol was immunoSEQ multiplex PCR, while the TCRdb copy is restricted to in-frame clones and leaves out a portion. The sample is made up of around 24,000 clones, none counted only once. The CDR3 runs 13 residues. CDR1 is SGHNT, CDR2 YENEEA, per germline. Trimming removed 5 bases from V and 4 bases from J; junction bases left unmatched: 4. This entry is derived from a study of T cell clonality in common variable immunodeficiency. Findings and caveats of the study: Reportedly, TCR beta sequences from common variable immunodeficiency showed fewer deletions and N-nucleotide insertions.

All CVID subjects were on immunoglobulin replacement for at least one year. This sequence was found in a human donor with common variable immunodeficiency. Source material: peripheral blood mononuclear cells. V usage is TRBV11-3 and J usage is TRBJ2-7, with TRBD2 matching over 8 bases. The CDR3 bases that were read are TGTGCCAGCAGCCCGGGACTAGAGTACGAG. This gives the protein CASSPGLEYE. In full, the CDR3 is CASSPGLEYEQYF.